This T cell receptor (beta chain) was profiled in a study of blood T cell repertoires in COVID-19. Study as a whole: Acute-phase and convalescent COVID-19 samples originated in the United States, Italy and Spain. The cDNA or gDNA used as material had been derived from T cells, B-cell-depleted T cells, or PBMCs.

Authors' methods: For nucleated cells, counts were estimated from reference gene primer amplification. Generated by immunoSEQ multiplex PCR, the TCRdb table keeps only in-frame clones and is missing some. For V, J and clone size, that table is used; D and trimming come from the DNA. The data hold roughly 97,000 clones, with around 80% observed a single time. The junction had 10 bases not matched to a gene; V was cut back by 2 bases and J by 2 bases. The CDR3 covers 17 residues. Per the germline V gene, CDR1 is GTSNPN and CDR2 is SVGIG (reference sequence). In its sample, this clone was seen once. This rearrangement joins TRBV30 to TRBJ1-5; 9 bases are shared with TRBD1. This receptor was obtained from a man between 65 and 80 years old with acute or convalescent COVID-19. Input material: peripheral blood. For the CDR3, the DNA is TGTGCCTGGAGTTACAGGGGGCTGCCCGGTGGCAATCAGCCCCAGCATTTT. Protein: CAWSYRGLPGGNQPQHF.